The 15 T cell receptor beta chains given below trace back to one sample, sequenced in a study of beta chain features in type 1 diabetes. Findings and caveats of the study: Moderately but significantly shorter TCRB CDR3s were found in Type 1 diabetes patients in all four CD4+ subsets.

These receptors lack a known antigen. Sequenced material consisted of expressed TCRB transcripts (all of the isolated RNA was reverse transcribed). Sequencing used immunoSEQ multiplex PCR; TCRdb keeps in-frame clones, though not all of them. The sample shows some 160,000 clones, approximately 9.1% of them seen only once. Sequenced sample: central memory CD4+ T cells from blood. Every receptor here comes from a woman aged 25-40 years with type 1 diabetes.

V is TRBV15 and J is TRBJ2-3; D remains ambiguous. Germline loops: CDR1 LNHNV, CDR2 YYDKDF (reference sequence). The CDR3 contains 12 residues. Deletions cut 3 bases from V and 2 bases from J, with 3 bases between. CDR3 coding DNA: TGTGCCACCAGCAGCCACACAGATACGCAGTATTTT. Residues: CATSSHTDTQYF.

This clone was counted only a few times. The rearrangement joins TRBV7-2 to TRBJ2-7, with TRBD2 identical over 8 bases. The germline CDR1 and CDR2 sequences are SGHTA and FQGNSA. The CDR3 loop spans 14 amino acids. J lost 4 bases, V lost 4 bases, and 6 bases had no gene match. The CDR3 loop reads CASSWLAGTYEQYF. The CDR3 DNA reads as TGTGCCAGCAGCTGGCTAGCGGGCACGTACGAGCAGTACTTC.

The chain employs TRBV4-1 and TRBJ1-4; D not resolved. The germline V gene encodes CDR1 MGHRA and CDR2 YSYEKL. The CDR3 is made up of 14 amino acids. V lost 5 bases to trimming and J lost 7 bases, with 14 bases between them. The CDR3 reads CASSKGRESEKLFF. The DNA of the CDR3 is TGCGCCAGCAGCAAAGGGAGGGAATCTGAAAAACTGTTTTTT.

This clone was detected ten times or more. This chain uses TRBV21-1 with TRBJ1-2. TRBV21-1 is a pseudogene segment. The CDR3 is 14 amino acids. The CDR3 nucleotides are TGTGCCAGCAGCAAAGAAGAGGTTCACTATGGCTACACCTTC. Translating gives CASSKEEVHYGYTF.

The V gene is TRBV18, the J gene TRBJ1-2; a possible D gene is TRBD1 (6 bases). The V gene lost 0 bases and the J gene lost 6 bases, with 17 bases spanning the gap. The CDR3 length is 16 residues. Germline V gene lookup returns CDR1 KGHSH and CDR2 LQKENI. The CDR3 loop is CASSPPFGGAQDGYTF. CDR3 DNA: TGTGCCAGCTCACCACCGTTTGGGGGGGCGCAGGATGGCTACACCTTC.

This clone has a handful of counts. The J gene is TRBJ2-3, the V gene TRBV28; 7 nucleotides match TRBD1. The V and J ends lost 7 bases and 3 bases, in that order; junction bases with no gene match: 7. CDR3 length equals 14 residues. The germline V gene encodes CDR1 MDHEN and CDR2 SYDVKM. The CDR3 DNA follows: TGTGCCAGCACGAAGACAGGGCCGACAGATACGCAGTATTTT. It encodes CASTKTGPTDTQYF.

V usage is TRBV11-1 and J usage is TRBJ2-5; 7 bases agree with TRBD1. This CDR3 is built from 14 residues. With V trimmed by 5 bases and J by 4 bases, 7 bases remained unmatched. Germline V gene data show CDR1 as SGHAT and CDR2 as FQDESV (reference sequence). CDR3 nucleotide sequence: TGTGCCAGCAGCAGAGGACAGGCGCGAGAGACCCAGTACTTC. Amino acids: CASSRGQARETQYF. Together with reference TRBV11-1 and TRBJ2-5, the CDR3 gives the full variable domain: EAEVAQSPRYKITEKSQAVAFWCDPISGHATLYWYRQILGQGPELLVQFQDESVVDDSQLPKDRFSAERLKGVDSTLKIQPAELGDSAMYLCASSRGQARETQYFGPGTRLLVL.

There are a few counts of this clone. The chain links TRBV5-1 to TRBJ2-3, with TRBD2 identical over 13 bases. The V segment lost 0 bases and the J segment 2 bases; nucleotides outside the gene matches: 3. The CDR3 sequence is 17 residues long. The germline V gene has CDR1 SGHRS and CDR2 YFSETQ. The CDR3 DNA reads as TGCGCCAGCAGCTTGGGGACTAGCGGGAGCCCCACAGATACGCAGTATTTT. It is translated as CASSLGTSGSPTDTQYF.

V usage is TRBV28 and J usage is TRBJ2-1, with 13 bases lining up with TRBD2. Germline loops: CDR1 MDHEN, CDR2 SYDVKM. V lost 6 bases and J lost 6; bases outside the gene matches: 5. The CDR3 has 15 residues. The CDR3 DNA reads TGTGCCAGCAGCTGGACTAGCGGGAGTAGCAATGAGCAGTTCTTC. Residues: CASSWTSGSSNEQFF.

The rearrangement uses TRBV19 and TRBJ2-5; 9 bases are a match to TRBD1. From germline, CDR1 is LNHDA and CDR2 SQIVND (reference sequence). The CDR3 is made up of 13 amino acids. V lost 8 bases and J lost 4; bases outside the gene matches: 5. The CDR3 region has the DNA TGTGCCAGTTCTACAGGGGGCCGAGAGACCCAGTACTTC. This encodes CASSTGGRETQYF.

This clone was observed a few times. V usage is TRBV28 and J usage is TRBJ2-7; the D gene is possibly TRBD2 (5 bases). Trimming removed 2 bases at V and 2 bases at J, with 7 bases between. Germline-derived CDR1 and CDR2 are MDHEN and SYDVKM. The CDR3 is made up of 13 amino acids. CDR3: CASSLMGAYEQYF. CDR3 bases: TGTGCCAGCAGTTTAATGGGAGCCTACGAGCAGTACTTC. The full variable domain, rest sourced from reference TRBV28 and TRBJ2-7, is DVKVTQSSRYLVKRTGEKVFLECVQDMDHENMFWYRQDPGLGLRLIYFSYDVKMKEKGDIPEGYSVSREKKERFSLILESASTNQTSMYLCASSLMGAYEQYFGPGTRLTVT.

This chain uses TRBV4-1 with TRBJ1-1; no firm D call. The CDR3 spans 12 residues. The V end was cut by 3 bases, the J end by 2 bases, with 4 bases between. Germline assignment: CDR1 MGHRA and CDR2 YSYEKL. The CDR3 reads CASSHVNTEAFF. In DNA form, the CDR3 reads TGCGCCAGCAGCCACGTTAACACTGAAGCTTTCTTT.

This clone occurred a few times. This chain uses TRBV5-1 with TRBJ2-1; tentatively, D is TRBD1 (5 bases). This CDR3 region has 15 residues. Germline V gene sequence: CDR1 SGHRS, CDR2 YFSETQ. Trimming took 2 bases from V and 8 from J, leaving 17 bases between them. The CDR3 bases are TGCGCCAGCAGCTTCCAGGGTTTAGGGTCGGATGAGCAGTTCTTC. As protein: CASSFQGLGSDEQFF.

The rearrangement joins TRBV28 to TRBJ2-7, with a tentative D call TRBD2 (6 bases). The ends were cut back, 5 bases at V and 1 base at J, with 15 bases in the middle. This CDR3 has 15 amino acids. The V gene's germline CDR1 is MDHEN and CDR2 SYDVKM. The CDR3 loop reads CASSPPGVESYEQYF. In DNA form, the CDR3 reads TGTGCCAGCAGTCCCCCGGGAGTCGAATCCTACGAGCAGTACTTC.

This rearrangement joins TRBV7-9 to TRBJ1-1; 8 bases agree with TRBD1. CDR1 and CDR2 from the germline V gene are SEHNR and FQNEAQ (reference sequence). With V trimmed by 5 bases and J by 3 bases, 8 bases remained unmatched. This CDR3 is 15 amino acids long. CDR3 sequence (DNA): TGTGCCAGCAGCGTCGGACAGGGAATCGACACTGAAGCTTTCTTT. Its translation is CASSVGQGIDTEAFF. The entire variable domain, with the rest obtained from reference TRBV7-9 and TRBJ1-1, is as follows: DTGVSQNPRHKITKRGQNVTFRCDPISEHNRLYWYRQTLGQGPEFLTYFQNEAQLEKSRLLSDRFSAERPKGSFSTLEIQRTEQGDSAMYLCASSVGQGIDTEAFFGQGTRLTVV.